Shown below are 9 T cell receptor beta chains from a single sample sequenced in a study of PD-1 blockade in mismatch repair-deficient tumors (dated by TCRdb to 2017 to 2019). Receptors were amplified or captured by the immunoSEQ multiplex PCR assay. TCRdb took over this immuneACCESS table, retaining in-frame rearrangements with V and J assigned. Such tables are incomplete; in checked studies, under half of the missing clones stem from an unresolved V gene, and the remainder is unexplained. Present in this sample are about 130,000 clones, 88% of which were seen just once. 12% of the sample is in the top ten clones. The starting material was peripheral blood, obtained about 17 months after starting pembrolizumab. These receptors all stem from an adult with mismatch repair-deficient cancer.

The chain is built from TRBV28 and TRBJ2-3; TRBD2 matches 10 bases. V shed 6 bases, J shed 2 bases, and the junction held 8 bases outside the gene matches. The V gene's germline CDR1 is MDHEN and CDR2 SYDVKM. There are 16 residues in the CDR3. The CDR3 reads CASSTRTSGVTDTQYF. The CDR3 region has the DNA TGTGCCAGCAGCACTCGGACTAGCGGTGTCACAGATACGCAGTATTTT.

CDR3 region: CASSVSLHSSGANVLTF. CDR3 nucleotides: TGCGCCAGCAGCGTATCCCTCCATAGCTCTGGGGCCAACGTCCTGACTTTC. The chain carries TRBV5-1 and TRBJ2-6; unclear D gene. Germline CDR1 is SGHRS and CDR2 is YFSETQ. The V end was cut by 4 bases, the J end by 0 bases, with 14 bases between. This CDR3 region has 17 residues.

The genes are TRBV4-1 and TRBJ2-7; D possibly matches TRBD1 or TRBD2 (6 bases each). V dropped 3 bases and J dropped 0 bases, with 21 bases sitting between them. This CDR3 has 18 amino acids. Per germline, CDR1 MGHRA and CDR2 YSYEKL. The CDR3 nucleotides are TGCGCCAGCAGCCAGAGGGGGTATTCTAGCGTTAGCTCCTACGAGCAGTACTTC. It yields the protein CASSQRGYSSVSSYEQYF.

This chain connects TRBV7-9 to TRBJ2-3; D is possibly TRBD2 (5 bases). The CDR3 has 14 residues. Germline CDR1 and CDR2: SEHNR and FQNEAQ (reference sequence). The V gene lost 1 base and the J gene lost 5 bases, with 10 bases spanning the gap. The CDR3 DNA sequence: TGTGCCAGCAGCTTAGATAGCAGCGGAGATACGCAGTATTTT. Its protein product is CASSLDSSGDTQYF.

The chain carries TRBV18 and TRBJ2-2, with 8 bases aligning to TRBD2. CDR1 KGHSH and CDR2 LQKENI come from the germline V gene. This CDR3 has 16 residues. After removal of 5 bases from V and 7 bases from J, the junction contained 12 bases not matched to a gene. CDR3 loop: CASSSTSAPLGGELFF. The CDR3, as DNA: TGTGCCAGCTCATCGACTAGCGCCCCACTCGGCGGGGAGCTGTTTTTT.

V usage is TRBV9 and J usage is TRBJ2-6; D is uncertain. Trimming removed 3 bases from V and 4 bases from J, with 14 bases in between. Looked up from germline, CDR1 is SGDLS and CDR2 is YYNGEE. The CDR3 covers 16 residues. CDR3 sequence: CASSETVISGANVLTF. The CDR3 coding sequence is TGTGCCAGCAGCGAGACGGTTATTTCAGGGGCCAACGTCCTGACTTTC. The variable domain in full, with the rest retrieved from reference TRBV9 and TRBJ2-6, is DSGVTQTPKHLITATGQRVTLRCSPRSGDLSVYWYQQSLDQGLQFLIQYYNGEERAKGNILERFSAQQFPDLHSELNLSSLELGDSALYFCASSETVISGANVLTFGAGSRLTVL.

V is TRBV28 and J is TRBJ2-1, with TRBD1 as a possible D gene (6 bases). Germline V CDR1 and CDR2: MDHEN, SYDVKM. The CDR3 loop spans 14 amino acids. V lost 2 bases to trimming and J lost 2 bases, with 7 bases between them. CDR3: CASSLPGAYNEQFF. The CDR3 nucleotides read TGTGCCAGCAGTTTACCAGGGGCCTACAATGAGCAGTTCTTC.

The V call is TRBV9, the J call TRBJ2-3; 8 bases line up with TRBD1. CDR3 length: 16 residues. V dropped 3 bases and J dropped 3; count of bases not matched to a gene: 9. Looked up from germline, CDR1 is SGDLS and CDR2 is YYNGEE. In DNA form, the CDR3 reads TGTGCCAGCAGCGAGTGGACAGGGACGGAGACAGATACGCAGTATTTT. Translation gives CASSEWTGTETDTQYF.

V is TRBV9 and J is TRBJ2-3; D might be TRBD2 (6 bases). Germline V gene lookup returns CDR1 SGDLS and CDR2 YYNGEE. Trimming removed 4 bases from V and 6 bases from J, with 12 bases in between. This CDR3 spans 13 amino acids. CDR3 amino acids: CASSPRGLDTQYF. Written as DNA, the CDR3 is TGTGCCAGCAGCCCGCGGGGCCTCGATACGCAGTATTTT.